These 2 T cell receptor beta chains were all obtained from the same sample, sequenced in a study of CD8 T cells in ankylosing spondylitis. General study points: For ankylosing spondylitis blood, a TCR beta motif of about eight highly homologous variants appeared characteristic.

TCRdb re-called the 5' RACE reads with MiXCR, one entry per CDR3 protein. The table lists a few hundred thousand distinct CDR3 sequences, approximately 8.2% of them singletons. The antigens of these receptors remain unknown. The source material was blood, either unsorted or a sorted T cell fraction (not recorded which). All receptors come from a male donor with ankylosing spondylitis.

This clonotype was detected many times. V is TRBV10-3 and J is TRBJ2-1; D possibly corresponds to TRBD1 (5 bases). Germline V gene lookup returns CDR1 ENHRY and CDR2 SYGVKD. Trimming took off 11 bases at V and 6 bases at J, with 23 bases between the two ends. CDR3 length: 15 amino acids. The DNA for the CDR3 is TGTGCCTCCGTAAAATCCCTGGGGCAGGGCAATGAGCAGTTCTTC. Amino acids: CASVKSLGQGNEQFF.

This clonotype was seen a few times. V and J are TRBV7-2 and TRBJ1-5, with D tentatively TRBD1 (6 bases). Germline CDR1 is SGHTA and CDR2 is FQGNSA. Deletions cut 1 base from V and 6 bases from J, with 16 bases between. The CDR3 is 16 residues long. The CDR3, as DNA: TGTGCCAGCAGCTTAGAGGGGGGGGCGTATATTCAGCCCCAGCATTTT. This translates into CASSLEGGAYIQPQHF.